This is a list of T cell receptor beta chains from one sample in a study of blood T cell repertoires in COVID-19. Assay: immunoSEQ multiplex PCR; the TCRdb copy retains only in-frame clones and omits some. The sample contains 100,000 or so clones, around 88% of which appear only once. Sample: peripheral blood. All receptors come from a human donor with acute or convalescent COVID-19. The donor label of this sample is uncertain. The conserved cysteine and the conserved F or W are not part of the CDR3 here. Clone size is shown for a subset of rows, as once, few, many or a class of expanded clone.

once | TRBJ2-2 | TRBV2 | ASSQGQNTGELF
- | TRBJ1-2 | TRBV7-9 | ASSLPNYGYT
- | TRBJ2-1 | TRBV19 | ASSIAGFDEQF
- | TRBJ1-1 | TRBV10-3 | AISEYVTENTEAF
- | TRBJ1-5 | TRBV28 | ASSPPRRGWDQPQH
- | TRBJ2-1 | TRBV27 | ASSYRSGGPPNEQF
- | TRBJ1-2 | TRBV2 | ASSAGIGQGVSYGYT
- | TRBJ1-1 | TRBV30 | AWSHGGVAF
- | TRBJ1-1 | TRBV6-5 | ASSPLGQGNTEAF
- | TRBJ1-1 | TRBV28 | ASSLTFLAVTEAF
- | TRBJ1-3 | TRBV6-5 | ASSAGGSGNTIY
- | TRBJ2-1 | TRBV28 | ATAWMRYEQF
- | TRBJ2-1 | TRBV7-6 | ASSPWTGNEQF
- | TRBJ2-3 | TRBV30 | AWGPGLGSDTQY
- | TRBJ2-1 | TRBV18 | ASSPATSGRSHNEQF
- | TRBJ2-2 | TRBV28 | ASRFSGTGELF
- | TRBJ2-6 | TRBV3-1/TRBV3-2 | ASSQWASGANVLT
- | TRBJ1-5 | TRBV30 | AWSVTEAQPQH
- | TRBJ1-4 | TRBV30 | AWSVLGQRNEKLF
- | TRBJ2-3 | TRBV3-1/TRBV3-2 | ASSQGPNTDTQY
- | TRBJ1-5 | TRBV28 | ASSLGGLFQPQH
- | TRBJ1-1 | TRBV18 | ASSPNRDRGNTEAF
- | TRBJ2-7 | TRBV6-5 | ASSYSYSSYEQY
- | TRBJ1-2 | TRBV7-9 | ASSSSGTVDYGYT
- | TRBJ1-1 | TRBV6-6 | ASTSREWGEAF
- | TRBJ1-5 | TRBV3-1/TRBV3-2 | ASSQGVEGGGNQPQH
- | TRBJ2-3 | TRBV18 | ASSSRPAGGASTDTQY
- | TRBJ1-2 | TRBV5-4 | ASSLDSQGDGYT
- | TRBJ2-1 | TRBV4-1 | ASSQTNSGWDNEQF
- | TRBJ2-7 | TRBV3-1/TRBV3-2 | ASSPTPGQATYEQY
- | TRBJ2-5 | TRBV28 | ASNPAGLETQY
- | TRBJ2-5 | TRBV12-3/TRBV12-4 | ASSPGETQY
- | TRBJ1-2 | TRBV28 | ASTTKDRTFYGYT
- | TRBJ2-2 | TRBV15 | ATSLTATGELF